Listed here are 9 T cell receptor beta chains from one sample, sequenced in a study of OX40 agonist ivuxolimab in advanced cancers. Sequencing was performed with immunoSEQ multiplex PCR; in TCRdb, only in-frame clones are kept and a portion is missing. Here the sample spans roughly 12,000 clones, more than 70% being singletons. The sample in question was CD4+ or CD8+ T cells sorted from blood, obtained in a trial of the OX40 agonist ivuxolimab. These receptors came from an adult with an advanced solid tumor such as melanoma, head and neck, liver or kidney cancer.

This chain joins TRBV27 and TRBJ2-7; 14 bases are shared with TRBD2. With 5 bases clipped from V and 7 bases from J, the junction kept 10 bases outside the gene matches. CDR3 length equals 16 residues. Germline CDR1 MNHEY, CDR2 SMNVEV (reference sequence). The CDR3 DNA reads TGTGCCAGCAGTACCGGACTAGCGGGGGGTTCGGGAGAGCAGTACTTC. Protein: CASSTGLAGGSGEQYF.

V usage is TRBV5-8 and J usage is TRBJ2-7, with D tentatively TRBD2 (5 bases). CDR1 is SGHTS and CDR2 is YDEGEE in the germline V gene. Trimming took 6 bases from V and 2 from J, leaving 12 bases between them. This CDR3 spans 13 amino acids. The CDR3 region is CASTSGVPYEQYF. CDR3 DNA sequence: TGTGCCAGCACCTCCGGGGTTCCCTACGAGCAGTACTTC.

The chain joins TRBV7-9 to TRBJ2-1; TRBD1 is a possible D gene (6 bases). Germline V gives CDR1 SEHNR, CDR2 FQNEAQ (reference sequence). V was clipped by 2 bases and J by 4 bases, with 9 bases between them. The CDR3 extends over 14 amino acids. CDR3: CASSLSGTYNEQFF. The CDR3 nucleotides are TGTGCCAGCAGCTTAAGTGGGACATACAATGAGCAGTTCTTC.

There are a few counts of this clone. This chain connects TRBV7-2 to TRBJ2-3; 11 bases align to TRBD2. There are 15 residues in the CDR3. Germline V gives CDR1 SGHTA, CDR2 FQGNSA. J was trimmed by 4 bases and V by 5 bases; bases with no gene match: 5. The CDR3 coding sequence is TGTGCCAGCAGCACGACTAGCGGGGTTGCAGATACGCAGTATTTT. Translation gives CASSTTSGVADTQYF.

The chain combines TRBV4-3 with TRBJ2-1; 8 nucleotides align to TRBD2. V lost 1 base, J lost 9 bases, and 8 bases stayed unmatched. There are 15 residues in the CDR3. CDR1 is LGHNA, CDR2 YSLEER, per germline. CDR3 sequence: CASSQASRGVGEQFF. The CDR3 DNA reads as TGCGCCAGCAGCCAAGCCTCGCGGGGGGTAGGTGAGCAGTTCTTC.

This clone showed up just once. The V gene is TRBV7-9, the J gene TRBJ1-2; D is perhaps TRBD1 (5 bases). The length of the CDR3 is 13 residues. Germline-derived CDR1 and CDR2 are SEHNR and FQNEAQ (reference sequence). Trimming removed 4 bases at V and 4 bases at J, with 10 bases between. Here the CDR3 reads CASSYRDAYGYTF. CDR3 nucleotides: TGTGCCAGCAGCTACCGGGACGCCTATGGCTACACCTTC.

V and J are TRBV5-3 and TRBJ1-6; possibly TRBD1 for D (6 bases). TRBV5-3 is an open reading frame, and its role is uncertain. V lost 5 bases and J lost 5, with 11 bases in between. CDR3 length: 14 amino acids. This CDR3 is CARRGAADNSPLHF. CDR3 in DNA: TGTGCCAGAAGGGGGGCCGCGGATAATTCACCCCTCCACTTT.

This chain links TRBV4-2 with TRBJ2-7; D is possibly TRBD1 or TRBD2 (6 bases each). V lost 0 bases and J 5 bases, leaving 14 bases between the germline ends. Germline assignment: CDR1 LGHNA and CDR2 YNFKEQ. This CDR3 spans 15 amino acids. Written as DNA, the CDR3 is TGTGCCAGCAGCCAAGATAGCAGGGGAGGCGACGAGCAGTACTTC. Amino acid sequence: CASSQDSRGGDEQYF.

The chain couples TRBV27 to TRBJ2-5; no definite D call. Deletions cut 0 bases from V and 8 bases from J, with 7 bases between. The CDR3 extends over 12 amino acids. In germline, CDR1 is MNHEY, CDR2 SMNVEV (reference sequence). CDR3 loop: CASSLSGRTQYF. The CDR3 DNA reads TGTGCCAGCAGTTTATCGGGCCGAACCCAGTACTTC.